This T cell receptor beta chain was profiled in a study of Ad26.COV2.S vaccination and SARS-CoV-2 variants. Looking at the study overall: Vaccine-arm donor from the placebo-controlled COV1001 Ad26.COV2.S trial. Ad26.COV2.S given intramuscularly, once or twice 56 days apart. General observations from the study: Spike-specific TCR breadth was greater in vaccine than placebo recipients.

Remarks on this clone: Its antigen remains unidentified.

Clones were sequenced by immunoSEQ multiplex PCR, and TCRdb holds only the in-frame ones, with some missing. This sample has 300,000 to 400,000 clones, with about 86% found just once. This sample's treatment: 15 to 20 received Ad26.COV2.S at low or high dose, single or two shots; 5 received placebo; per-sample allocation not given. Collection of samples fell on day 63 after the first vaccine or placebo injection. A Boston adult aged 18-55 years was the donor. The sample here was peripheral blood, taken in a trial of Ad26.COV2.S vaccine versus placebo. The sequence was obtained from a person between 18 and 60 years old who received the Ad26.COV2.S COVID-19 vaccine or a placebo.

Written as DNA, the CDR3 is TGTGCCAGTAGTATGAAAACTGGACAGGGGTGGGACAATGAGCAGTTCTTC. This sequence encodes CASSMKTGQGWDNEQFF. This chain connects TRBV19 to TRBJ2-1; 9 positions match TRBD1. CDR1 LNHDA and CDR2 SQIVND come from the germline V gene (reference sequence). The ends lost 3 bases at V and 5 bases at J; junction bases unmatched: 11. CDR3 size: 17 residues.